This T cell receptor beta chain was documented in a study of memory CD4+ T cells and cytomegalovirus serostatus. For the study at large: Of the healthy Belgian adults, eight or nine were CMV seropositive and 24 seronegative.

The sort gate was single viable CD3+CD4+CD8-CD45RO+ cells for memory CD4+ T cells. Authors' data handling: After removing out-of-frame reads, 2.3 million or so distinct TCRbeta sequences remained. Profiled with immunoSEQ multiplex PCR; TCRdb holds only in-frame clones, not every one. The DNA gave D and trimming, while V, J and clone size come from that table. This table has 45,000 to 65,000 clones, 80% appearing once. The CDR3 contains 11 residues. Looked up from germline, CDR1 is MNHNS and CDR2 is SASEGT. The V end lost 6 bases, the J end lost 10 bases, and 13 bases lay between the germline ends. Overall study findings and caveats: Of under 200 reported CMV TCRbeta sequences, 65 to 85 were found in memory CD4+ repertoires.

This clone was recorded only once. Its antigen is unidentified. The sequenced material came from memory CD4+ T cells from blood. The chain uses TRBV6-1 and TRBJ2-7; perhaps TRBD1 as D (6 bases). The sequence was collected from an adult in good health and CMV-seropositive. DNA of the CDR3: TGTGCCAGCAGAGATACAGGGCCCCAGTACTTC. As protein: CASRDTGPQYF.